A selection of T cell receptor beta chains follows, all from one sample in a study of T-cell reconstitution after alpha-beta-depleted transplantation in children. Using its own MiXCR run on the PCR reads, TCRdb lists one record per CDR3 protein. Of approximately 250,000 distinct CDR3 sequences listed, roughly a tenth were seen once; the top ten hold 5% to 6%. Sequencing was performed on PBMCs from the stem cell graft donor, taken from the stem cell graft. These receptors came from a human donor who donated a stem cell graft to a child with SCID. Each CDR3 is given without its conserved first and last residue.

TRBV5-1 ASSLEGASNQPQH
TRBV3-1 ASSPSSHEQY
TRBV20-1 SASAGGGQPQH
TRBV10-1 ARTFREENQPQH
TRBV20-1 SADQSSNQPQH
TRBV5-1 ASSAPGDYYGYT
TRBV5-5 ASSEMTARNYGYT
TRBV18 ASSPTDGAVVALH
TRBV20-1 SGVGVNTEAF
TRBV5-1 ASSLYSGGRTGELF
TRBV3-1 ASSPQINGNTIY
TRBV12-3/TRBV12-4 ASSFHRADYGYT
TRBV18 ASSPTRDGSPLH
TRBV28 ASGISTDTQY
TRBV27 ASSLNPTYNEQF
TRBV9 ASSVWDRETQY
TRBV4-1 ASSQDEGSPSYEQY
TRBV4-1 ASSQGRPLGSGELF